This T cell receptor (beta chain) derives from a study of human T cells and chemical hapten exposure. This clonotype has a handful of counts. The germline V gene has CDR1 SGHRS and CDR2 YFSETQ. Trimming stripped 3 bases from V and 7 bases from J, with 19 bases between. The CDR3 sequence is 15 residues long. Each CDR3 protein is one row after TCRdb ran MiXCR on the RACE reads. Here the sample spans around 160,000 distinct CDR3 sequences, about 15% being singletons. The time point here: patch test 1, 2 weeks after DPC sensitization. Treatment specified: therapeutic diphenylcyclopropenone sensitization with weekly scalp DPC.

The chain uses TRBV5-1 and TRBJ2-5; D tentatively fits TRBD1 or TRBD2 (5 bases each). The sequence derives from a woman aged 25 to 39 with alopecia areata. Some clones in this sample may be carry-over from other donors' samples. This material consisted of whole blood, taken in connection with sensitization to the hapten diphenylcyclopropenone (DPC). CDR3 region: CASSSTPGASGTQYF. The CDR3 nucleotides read TGCGCCAGCAGCTCAACCCCCGGGGCTAGTGGGACCCAGTACTTC.